A selection of T cell receptor beta chains follows, all from one sample in a study of T cells in localized non-small cell lung cancer. Libraries were prepared by immunoSEQ multiplex PCR; TCRdb keeps only in-frame clonotypes and omits some of them. This repertoire shows 610 or so clones, around a fifth found once; its top ten account for about 21%. This material consisted of lung tumor tissue, taken before any cancer treatment. These receptor sequences come from a female donor of 60 years or more with stage I squamous cell lung carcinoma. Each CDR3 is given with its conserved first and last residue. A D gene is named only where the DNA matches it firmly. For some rows the clone size is stated as once, few or many, or as a class when expanded; others skip it.

d_gene: -
len: 15
abundance: -
j_gene: TRBJ2-1
v_gene: TRBV9
CDR3nt: TGTGCCAGCAGCTCGTCAGGGGGGTACTACAATGAGCAGTTCTTC
CDR3aa: CASSSSGGYYNEQFF

d_gene: -
len: 15
abundance: once
j_gene: TRBJ2-2
v_gene: TRBV30
CDR3nt: TGTGCCTGGAGTGTACACCGGCCGGACGACGGGGAGCTGTTTTTT
CDR3aa: CAWSVHRPDDGELFF

d_gene: TRBD2
len: 19
abundance: -
j_gene: TRBJ2-7
v_gene: TRBV11-3
CDR3nt: TGTGCCAGCATCGACCGGGGGGGACTAGCGGGAGGAGATTTCTACGAGCAGTACTTC
CDR3aa: CASIDRGGLAGGDFYEQYF

d_gene: -
len: 13
abundance: few
j_gene: TRBJ1-1
v_gene: TRBV25-1
CDR3nt: TGTGCCAGCAAGTCCGGAATGGGCACTGAAGCTTTCTTT
CDR3aa: CASKSGMGTEAFF

d_gene: -
len: 18
abundance: medium-sized
j_gene: TRBJ1-4
v_gene: TRBV11-3
CDR3nt: TGTGCCAGCAGTTTATTCGTGGGCGGGGGCGAAACTAAGGAAAAACTGTTTTTT
CDR3aa: CASSLFVGGGETKEKLFF

d_gene: -
len: 12
abundance: large
j_gene: TRBJ1-2
v_gene: TRBV19
CDR3nt: TGTGCCAGTAGCCTACTAAGTTATGGCTACACCTTC
CDR3aa: CASSLLSYGYTF

d_gene: -
len: 15
abundance: -
j_gene: TRBJ1-2
v_gene: TRBV11-3
CDR3nt: TGTGCCAGCAGCCCAGTAAGCAGGGGCTCTGGTGGCTACACCTTC
CDR3aa: CASSPVSRGSGGYTF

d_gene: -
len: 15
abundance: few
j_gene: TRBJ1-2
v_gene: TRBV5-1
CDR3nt: TGCGCCAGCAGCTTGGACAGTCTAACTAACTATGGCTACACCTTC
CDR3aa: CASSLDSLTNYGYTF

d_gene: -
len: 14
abundance: -
j_gene: TRBJ1-2
v_gene: TRBV28
CDR3nt: TGTGCCAGCAGTTTACCAGGTACTAACTATGGCTACACCTTC
CDR3aa: CASSLPGTNYGYTF

d_gene: -
len: 15
abundance: once
j_gene: TRBJ1-2
v_gene: TRBV18
CDR3nt: TGTGCCAGCTCACCACCATCCACAGCACTATATGGCTACACCTTC
CDR3aa: CASSPPSTALYGYTF

d_gene: TRBD1
len: 14
abundance: -
j_gene: TRBJ1-4
v_gene: TRBV19
CDR3nt: TGTGCCAGTAGGACAGGGGAAACTAATGAAAAACTGTTTTTT
CDR3aa: CASRTGETNEKLFF

d_gene: -
len: 13
abundance: few
j_gene: TRBJ2-7
v_gene: TRBV9
CDR3nt: TGTGCCAGCAGCGCAGGACAGACCTACGAGCAGTACTTC
CDR3aa: CASSAGQTYEQYF

d_gene: TRBD1
len: 17
abundance: few
j_gene: TRBJ1-3
v_gene: TRBV9
CDR3nt: TGTGCCAGCAGCCCTAGCCAGGGGACAGTTTCTGGAAACACCATATATTTT
CDR3aa: CASSPSQGTVSGNTIYF

d_gene: -
len: 15
abundance: -
j_gene: TRBJ1-4
v_gene: TRBV14
CDR3nt: TGTGCCAGCAGCCATAGGATCGGGGTTCAGGAAAAACTGTTTTTT
CDR3aa: CASSHRIGVQEKLFF

d_gene: -
len: 13
abundance: few
j_gene: TRBJ1-1
v_gene: TRBV9
CDR3nt: TGTGCCAGCAGCGGCCAGATGGGGACTGAAGCTTTCTTT
CDR3aa: CASSGQMGTEAFF

d_gene: -
len: 14
abundance: -
j_gene: TRBJ2-2
v_gene: TRBV18
CDR3nt: TGTGCCAGCTCCCCAACTAGGAACACCGGGGAGCTGTTTTTT
CDR3aa: CASSPTRNTGELFF

d_gene: -
len: 11
abundance: few
j_gene: TRBJ1-2
v_gene: TRBV19
CDR3nt: TGTGCCAGTAGTCAGGTCTATGGCTACACCTTC
CDR3aa: CASSQVYGYTF

d_gene: -
len: 15
abundance: -
j_gene: TRBJ1-3
v_gene: TRBV11-3
CDR3nt: TGTGCCAGCAGCTTAGAGAGCAGCTCTGGAAACACCATATATTTT
CDR3aa: CASSLESSSGNTIYF

d_gene: -
len: 14
abundance: -
j_gene: TRBJ2-2
v_gene: TRBV19
CDR3nt: TGTGCCAGTAGACAGGGAATGGGCACCGGGGAGCTGTTTTTT
CDR3aa: CASRQGMGTGELFF

d_gene: TRBD1
len: 15
abundance: -
j_gene: TRBJ1-2
v_gene: TRBV6-8
CDR3nt: TGTGCCAGCAGTTACTCGGTACAGGGGAACTATGGCTACACCTTC
CDR3aa: CASSYSVQGNYGYTF

d_gene: TRBD1
len: 15
abundance: -
j_gene: TRBJ1-1
v_gene: TRBV28
CDR3nt: TGTGCCAGCAGATTTGCCCTACAGGGGAGGCCTGAAGCTTTCTTT
CDR3aa: CASRFALQGRPEAFF

d_gene: TRBD1
len: 17
abundance: few
j_gene: TRBJ1-1
v_gene: TRBV6-7
CDR3nt: TGTGCCAGCAGTTACGCCACAGGGGGCGCGGGGAACACTGAAGCTTTCTTT
CDR3aa: CASSYATGGAGNTEAFF

d_gene: TRBD2
len: 14
abundance: -
j_gene: TRBJ2-1
v_gene: TRBV12-5
CDR3nt: TGTGCTAGTGGTCCGGGACTAGCGGGAGAAAAGCAGTTCTTC
CDR3aa: CASGPGLAGEKQFF

d_gene: -
len: 14
abundance: few
j_gene: TRBJ2-3
v_gene: TRBV7-6
CDR3nt: TGTGCCAGCAGCTCCGAGTGGGGACAAGATACGCAGTATTTT
CDR3aa: CASSSEWGQDTQYF

d_gene: -
len: 15
abundance: -
j_gene: TRBJ1-2
v_gene: TRBV5-1
CDR3nt: TGCGCCAGCAGAGCGGAACGGCAGGCCGCTCGCGGCTACACCTTC
CDR3aa: CASRAERQAARGYTF

d_gene: -
len: 12
abundance: few
j_gene: TRBJ1-2
v_gene: TRBV12-5
CDR3nt: TGTGCCACATCGCGGGATAACTATGGCTACACCTTC
CDR3aa: CATSRDNYGYTF

d_gene: -
len: 14
abundance: few
j_gene: TRBJ1-2
v_gene: TRBV7-5
CDR3nt: TGTGCCAGCAGCTTGCAGGGGGCAAATAGTGGCTACACCTTC
CDR3aa: CASSLQGANSGYTF

d_gene: -
len: 13
abundance: -
j_gene: TRBJ1-1
v_gene: TRBV6-8
CDR3nt: TGTGCCAGCCGAAGGGGGACGGACACTGAAGCTTTCTTT
CDR3aa: CASRRGTDTEAFF

d_gene: -
len: 16
abundance: -
j_gene: TRBJ1-2
v_gene: TRBV12-2
CDR3nt: TGTGCAAGTCGCCTTCCTCGACAGGGAGCTATAGTTGGCTACACCTTC
CDR3aa: CASRLPRQGAIVGYTF

d_gene: TRBD1
len: 17
abundance: -
j_gene: TRBJ1-2
v_gene: TRBV10-1
CDR3nt: TGCGCCAGCAGTGAAAAGGACAGGGGGCGGAGAAACTATGGCTACACCTTC
CDR3aa: CASSEKDRGRRNYGYTF

d_gene: -
len: 13
abundance: few
j_gene: TRBJ2-1
v_gene: TRBV6-8
CDR3nt: TGTGCCAGCAGTTACGGGGCCACGTTCGAGCAGTTCTTC
CDR3aa: CASSYGATFEQFF

d_gene: -
len: 13
abundance: -
j_gene: TRBJ1-2
v_gene: TRBV6-8
CDR3nt: TGTGCCAGCAACCTAGACGGTGCCGGCGGCTACACCTTC
CDR3aa: CASNLDGAGGYTF

d_gene: -
len: 16
abundance: few
j_gene: TRBJ1-2
v_gene: TRBV7-5
CDR3nt: TGTGCCAGCAGCTTGGACAGGGACAGATTCGACTATGGCTACACCTTC
CDR3aa: CASSLDRDRFDYGYTF

d_gene: -
len: 14
abundance: large
j_gene: TRBJ2-2
v_gene: TRBV14
CDR3nt: TGTGCCAGCAGCATTCTGTTGGGCACCGGGGAGCTGTTTTTT
CDR3aa: CASSILLGTGELFF

d_gene: TRBD1
len: 13
abundance: -
j_gene: TRBJ1-2
v_gene: TRBV29-1
CDR3nt: TGCAGCGGGGGACAGGATATTAACTATGGCTACACCTTC
CDR3aa: CSGGQDINYGYTF

d_gene: -
len: 14
abundance: -
j_gene: TRBJ1-1
v_gene: TRBV6-8
CDR3nt: TGTGCCAGCAGCCCTCGGGGGTCGAACACTGAAGCTTTCTTT
CDR3aa: CASSPRGSNTEAFF

d_gene: TRBD2
len: 13
abundance: few
j_gene: TRBJ2-3
v_gene: TRBV28
CDR3nt: TGTGCCAGCAGGCGGACTAGCGGGTTAACTGAGAGTTTT
CDR3aa: CASRRTSGLTESF

d_gene: -
len: 16
abundance: -
j_gene: TRBJ2-1
v_gene: TRBV4-1
CDR3nt: TGCGCCAGCAGCCAAGATCTGGGCAGACCCTACAATGAGCAGTTCTTC
CDR3aa: CASSQDLGRPYNEQFF

d_gene: TRBD1
len: 15
abundance: -
j_gene: TRBJ2-7
v_gene: TRBV11-3
CDR3nt: TGTGCCAGCAGCTTAGAGACAGGGAGTTTTATCGGGCAGTACTTC
CDR3aa: CASSLETGSFIGQYF

d_gene: TRBD1
len: 14
abundance: -
j_gene: TRBJ1-1
v_gene: TRBV19
CDR3nt: TGTGCCAGTTCCAGACAGGGGGCGAGCACTGAAGCTTTCTTT
CDR3aa: CASSRQGASTEAFF

d_gene: -
len: 14
abundance: -
j_gene: TRBJ1-5
v_gene: TRBV2
CDR3nt: TGTGCCAGCGGTTCCGGGCCCTTAAATCAGCCCCAGCATTTT
CDR3aa: CASGSGPLNQPQHF